Given below is one T cell receptor (beta chain) in context. J gave up 2 bases and V 4 bases, and 9 bases lay outside the gene matches. CDR1 is SGHNT, CDR2 YYREEE, per germline (reference sequence). The CDR3 is 16 amino acids. Sequencing was performed with immunoSEQ multiplex PCR; in TCRdb, only in-frame clones are kept and a portion is missing. This sample has under 55,000 clones, with roughly 86% found just once. The data originate from a study of blood T cell repertoires in COVID-19. This chain links TRBV5-4 with TRBJ2-3, with 8 bases lining up with TRBD2. The sequence came from a human donor in a cohort sampled during active COVID-19. Specimen: peripheral blood. CDR3 sequence reads: CASSRGTSGNTDTQYF. The CDR3 nucleotides are TGTGCCAGCAGCCGTGGAACTAGCGGAAACACAGATACGCAGTATTTT.